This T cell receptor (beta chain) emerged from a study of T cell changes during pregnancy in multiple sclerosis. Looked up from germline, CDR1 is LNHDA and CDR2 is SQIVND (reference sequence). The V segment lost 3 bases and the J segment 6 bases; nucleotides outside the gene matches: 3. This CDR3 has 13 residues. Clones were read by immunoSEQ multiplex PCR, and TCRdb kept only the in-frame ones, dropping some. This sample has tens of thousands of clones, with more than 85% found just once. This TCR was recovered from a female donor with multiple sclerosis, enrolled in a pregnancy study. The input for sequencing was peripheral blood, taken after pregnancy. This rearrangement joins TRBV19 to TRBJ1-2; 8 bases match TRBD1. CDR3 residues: CASSISGGDGYTF. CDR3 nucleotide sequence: TGTGCCAGTAGTATTTCAGGGGGCGATGGCTACACCTTC.